These 6 T cell receptor beta chains came from one sample sequenced in a study of control samples from healthy donors and cancer patients. This table comes from immunoSEQ multiplex PCR, and its TCRdb copy is limited to in-frame clones, with some not included. The sample carries about 89,000 clones, approximately 87% recorded once. The source material was blood. The source of these receptors is a woman aged 35 to 49 in good health.

The chain employs TRBV25-1 and TRBJ1-1; weak D call: TRBD1 (5 bases). The V gene lost 3 bases and the J gene lost 10 bases, with 12 bases spanning the gap. The CDR3 totals 12 residues. Germline V gene data show CDR1 as MGHDK and CDR2 as SYGVNS. CDR3 region: CASSDVGGRAFF. The CDR3 DNA is TGTGCCAGCAGTGATGTTGGGGGTAGAGCTTTCTTT. Complete variable domain (other parts from reference TRBV25-1 and TRBJ1-1): EADIYQTPRYLVIGTGKKITLECSQTMGHDKMYWYQQDPGMELHLIHYSYGVNSTEKGDLSSESTVSRIRTEHFPLTLESARPSHTSQYLCASSDVGGRAFFGQGTRLTVV.

The chain employs TRBV6-2 or TRBV6-3 and TRBJ1-5; D call uncertain. CDR1 and CDR2 from the germline V gene are MNHEY and SVGEGT. Trimming removed 6 bases from V and 6 bases from J, with 9 bases in between. The CDR3 has 12 amino acids. The CDR3 here is CASSEWAQPQHF. The CDR3, as DNA: TGTGCCAGCAGCGAATGGGCTCAGCCCCAGCATTTT.

As regards this clone: This same CDR3 is encoded by further DNA sequences in the sample. The chain joins TRBV2 to TRBJ2-5; D possibly corresponds to TRBD1 (6 bases). V dropped 7 bases and J dropped 5 bases, with 14 bases sitting between them. Germline CDR1 SNHLY, CDR2 FYNNEI. The CDR3 runs to 13 residues. DNA of the CDR3: TGTGCCAGCACCTACAGGGAAGGGGAGACCCAGTACTTC. Amino acid sequence: CASTYREGETQYF.

Note on this clone: In the same sample, other DNA sequences code for this CDR3. V is TRBV3-1 (or the pseudogene TRBV3-2) and J is TRBJ1-3; D not resolved. The CDR3 is 15 residues long. The V and J ends lost 1 base and 4 bases respectively, with 11 bases between them. The germline V gene encodes CDR1 LGHDT and CDR2 YNNKEL (reference sequence). CDR3 residues: CASSQGGVRGNTIYF. In DNA form, the CDR3 reads TGTGCCAGCAGCCAAGGCGGAGTAAGGGGAAACACCATATATTTT.

V and J are TRBV6-5 and TRBJ2-7; D gene uncertain. The CDR3 has 15 residues. Germline V gene lookup returns CDR1 MNHEY and CDR2 SVGAGI. V was shortened by 4 bases and J by 0 bases, with 13 bases between the two germline ends. The CDR3 reads CASSFRHGSSYEQYF. The CDR3 nucleotides are TGTGCCAGCAGTTTTCGACACGGAAGCTCCTACGAGCAGTACTTC.

This clone was counted only a few times. V is TRBV30 and J is TRBJ1-2; no reliable D call. Trimming left V 0 bases short and J 4 bases short, with 6 bases between. CDR1 and CDR2 (germline): GTSNPN, SVGIG (reference sequence). This CDR3 comprises 12 residues. This chain's CDR3 is CAWSVRVYGYTF. The DNA of the CDR3 is TGTGCCTGGAGTGTACGTGTCTATGGCTACACCTTC.